Listed below are T cell receptor beta chains from one sample, sequenced in a study of blood T cells in healthy people across ages. TCRdb recomputed calls from the 5' RACE reads with MiXCR, one row per CDR3 protein. The sample consists of about 1.1 million distinct CDR3 sequences, 35% to 40% of them appearing once. Sequenced sample: blood. These receptor sequences come from a man aged 18 to 29 in good health. The CDR3 runs from the conserved cysteine through the conserved F or W. D genes are given only for firm matches. Not every row has a clone size; where given, it reads once, few, many or a size class.

j_gene,abundance,v_gene,d_gene,CDR3nt,CDR3aa
TRBJ2-5,NA,TRBV29-1,NA,TGCAGTGGGGGGGCAGGGGCAGAGGCCCAGTACTTC,CSGGAGAEAQYF
TRBJ1-2,NA,TRBV5-1,NA,TGCGCCAGCAGGGGCAGTACGAACTATGGCTACACCTTC,CASRGSTNYGYTF
TRBJ2-3,NA,TRBV9,NA,TGTGCCAGCAGCGTACTCCCTATATTGGCAGATACGCAGTATTTT,CASSVLPILADTQYF
TRBJ1-1,few,TRBV4-1,NA,TGCGCCAGCAGCCAAGTGGGTAATGTAGGGAACCCTGAAGCTTTCTTT,CASSQVGNVGNPEAFF
TRBJ2-3,NA,TRBV3-1,TRBD2,TGTGCCAGCAGTGTTAGCGGGGGGGACACAGATGCGCAGTATTTT,CASSVSGGDTDAQYF
TRBJ2-1,NA,TRBV12-5,NA,TGTGCTAGTGGCCCCCGGGACGTCTCCTACAATGAGCAGTTCTTC,CASGPRDVSYNEQFF
TRBJ2-2,NA,TRBV28,TRBD2,TGTGCCAGCAGCCGCCCGGGACTAGCGGCGAACACCGGGGAGCTGTTTTTT,CASSRPGLAANTGELFF
TRBJ2-3,NA,TRBV24-1,TRBD1,TGTGCCACCAGTGATCCCCAGACAGGGCCAAATACGCAGTATTTT,CATSDPQTGPNTQYF
TRBJ2-1,few,TRBV7-9,NA,TGTGCCAGCAGCTTAGGGTCCCCACACGGAAATGAGCAGTTCTTC,CASSLGSPHGNEQFF
TRBJ2-1,NA,TRBV7-9,NA,TGTGCCAGCAGTTACAGGGATGGGGTCTACAATGAGCAGTTCTTC,CASSYRDGVYNEQFF
TRBJ2-1,NA,TRBV7-9,NA,TGTGCCAGCAGCCCACCCCTAGGGACTCCGTTCTTC,CASSPPLGTPFF
TRBJ1-4,NA,TRBV10-3,NA,TGTGCCATCAGTGAGTCGGCGGGGGGCAGTGAAAAACTGTTTTTT,CAISESAGGSEKLFF
TRBJ1-1,NA,TRBV12-3/TRBV12-4,NA,TGTGCCAGCAGCCTGAATTGGGTGTCCTCCACTGAAGCTTTCTTT,CASSLNWVSSTEAFF
TRBJ1-1,few,TRBV6-5,NA,TGTGCCAGCAGTCCCTCCGGCCGGGGGAGCACTGAAGCTTTCTTT,CASSPSGRGSTEAFF
TRBJ2-1,few,TRBV6-2/TRBV6-3,NA,TGTGCCAGCAGTTACTCCCACGGTTTGCGAGGCTACAATGAGCAGTTCTTC,CASSYSHGLRGYNEQFF
TRBJ1-2,NA,TRBV28,TRBD1,TGTGCCAGCAGTCCAGGACAGGGCAAATTCTATGGCTACACCTTC,CASSPGQGKFYGYTF
TRBJ1-1,few,TRBV6-1,NA,TGTGCCAGCAGTGAAGCGCTTCTCGGGAGTCGGGCGGCTTTCTTT,CASSEALLGSRAAFF
TRBJ1-5,NA,TRBV5-6,NA,TGTGCCAGCAGCTTGTGGCGGCTTAGCAATCAGCCCCAGCATTTT,CASSLWRLSNQPQHF
TRBJ2-1,few,TRBV11-3,NA,TGTGCCAGCAGCTCAGGGGCTAACAGTTGGAATGAGCAGTTCTTC,CASSSGANSWNEQFF
TRBJ1-1,NA,TRBV5-1,NA,TGTGCCAGCAGCTCTACAAGTAACACTGAAGCTTTCTTT,CASSSTSNTEAFF
TRBJ2-7,NA,TRBV6-1,NA,TGTGCCGCGCCGAGATTACCGGGACACACCTACGAGCAGTACTTC,CAAPRLPGHTYEQYF
TRBJ1-2,NA,TRBV6-2/TRBV6-3,TRBD1,TGTGCCAGCAGTTACTCGAAGGGGGCGCGGGGCTACACCTTC,CASSYSKGARGYTF
TRBJ2-3,NA,TRBV20-1,TRBD2,TGCAGTGCTAGAGGGGGGACTAGCGGGGGGGCGGATACGCAGTATTTT,CSARGGTSGGADTQYF
TRBJ2-5,NA,TRBV12-3/TRBV12-4,TRBD2,TGTGCCAGCAGTAAATCGGGGGGGCAAGAGACCCAGTACTTC,CASSKSGGQETQYF
TRBJ2-3,once,TRBV24-1,TRBD2,TGTGCCACCAGTGATGGGTCTAGCGGGGAGGTAGATACGCAGTATTTT,CATSDGSSGEVDTQYF
TRBJ2-1,few,TRBV12-3/TRBV12-4,TRBD2,TGTGCCAGCAGTATACAGGGCTCTAGCGGGGACTACAATGAGCAGTTCTTC,CASSIQGSSGDYNEQFF
TRBJ1-4,NA,TRBV6-5,NA,TGTGCCAGCAGTCCGATGTCAAGGAATGAAAAACTGTTTTTT,CASSPMSRNEKLFF
TRBJ1-2,NA,TRBV7-8,NA,TGTGCCAGCAGCTTAGCAGGAGGGGATCGCTACACCTTC,CASSLAGGDRYTF
TRBJ2-1,NA,TRBV11-2,NA,TGTGCCAACAGCTTAAGGGGCTACAATGAGCAGTTCTTC,CANSLRGYNEQFF
TRBJ1-2,few,TRBV2,NA,TGTGCCAGCAGTGATACCAGACAGTCCTATGGCTACACCTTC,CASSDTRQSYGYTF
TRBJ2-1,few,TRBV9,TRBD2,TGTGCCAGCAACCCGGGGGGACCCTCCTACAATGAGCAGTTCTTC,CASNPGGPSYNEQFF
TRBJ1-2,few,TRBV7-2,NA,TGTGCCAGCAGCTTACAGTTCAGTGGCTACACCTTC,CASSLQFSGYTF
TRBJ1-1,NA,TRBV27,NA,TGTGCCAGCAGTTTTATGCAGAACACTGAAGCTTTCTTT,CASSFMQNTEAFF
TRBJ1-1,NA,TRBV6-6,NA,TGTGCCAGCATCGCTCCGGCGGGGAACACTGAAGCTTTCTTT,CASIAPAGNTEAFF
TRBJ1-1,few,TRBV6-5,NA,TGTGCCAGCAGTTTTCAACAGGGTCCCGCTTTCTTT,CASSFQQGPAFF
TRBJ2-5,few,TRBV20-1,NA,TGCAGTGCTAGAGATGCTAGCGCAGAGACCCAGTACTTC,CSARDASAETQYF